The 28 T cell receptor beta chains below come from one sample, sequenced in a study of blood T cell repertoires in COVID-19 (dated by TCRdb to about 2020). The library relied on the immunoSEQ multiplex PCR assay. The table comes from immuneACCESS by way of TCRdb, which keeps in-frame sequences with V and J called. Part of the clones is missing from these tables; in studies checked, under half for an unresolved V gene and the rest for unknown reasons. The sample table holds about 150,000 clones, of which around 85% were seen once. The ten largest clones add up to less than 5.5% of the sample. Sequencing used peripheral blood. The receptors were gathered from a human donor in a cohort sampled during active COVID-19.

This chain links TRBV30 with TRBJ1-5; 10 positions match TRBD1. Germline lookup yields CDR1 GTSNPN and CDR2 SVGIG (reference sequence). V gave up 1 base and J gave up 7 bases; unmatched junction bases: 4. The CDR3 length is 14 residues. The CDR3 sequence: CAWSETGGGQPQHF. In nucleotides, the CDR3 is TGTGCCTGGAGTGAGACAGGGGGCGGGCAGCCCCAGCATTTT.

CDR3 sequence: CASSLGDRGNYGYTF. The CDR3 region has the DNA TGTGCCAGCAGCTTAGGGGACAGGGGGAACTATGGCTACACCTTC. This chain uses TRBV7-2 with TRBJ1-2; TRBD1 matches 11 bases. CDR3 size: 15 residues. From germline, CDR1 is SGHTA and CDR2 FQGNSA. With 1 base clipped from V and 2 bases from J, the junction kept 0 bases outside the gene matches.

The rearrangement uses TRBV29-1 and TRBJ2-1, with D possibly matching TRBD1 (6 bases). Per germline, CDR1 SQVTM and CDR2 ANQGSEA. V lost 8 bases, J lost 9 bases, and 20 bases lay in between. The CDR3 runs 13 residues. CDR3 amino acids: CSTQIAGVGEQFF. The DNA for the CDR3 is TGCAGCACACAGATTGCAGGGGTCGGTGAGCAGTTCTTC.

This chain joins TRBV9 and TRBJ2-1; no clear D. This CDR3 spans 14 amino acids. Looked up from germline, CDR1 is SGDLS and CDR2 is YYNGEE. V dropped 7 bases and J dropped 6 bases, with 17 bases sitting between them. In DNA form, the CDR3 reads TGTGCCAGCGGAAATTCCTGGGCCGCCAATGAGCAGTTCTTC. It encodes CASGNSWAANEQFF.

This clone turned up a few times. The J gene is TRBJ2-7, the V gene TRBV3-1 (or the pseudogene TRBV3-2); perhaps TRBD2 as D (6 bases). Germline lookup yields CDR1 LGHDT and CDR2 YNNKEL (reference sequence). The CDR3 is 14 amino acids. Trimming cost V 4 bases and J 4 bases, with 14 bases left between them. The CDR3 here is CASSPGVPFYEQYF. The CDR3 nucleotides read TGTGCCAGCAGCCCGGGAGTCCCTTTTTACGAGCAGTACTTC.

The chain employs TRBV19 and TRBJ2-5; 7 nucleotides align to TRBD1. The CDR3 has 14 residues. The V gene end was trimmed by 5 bases and the J gene end by 4 bases; junction bases not matched to a gene: 7. Germline V gene lookup returns CDR1 LNHDA and CDR2 SQIVND (reference sequence). CDR3 protein: CASSLQGVLETQYF. Here the CDR3 DNA reads TGTGCCAGTAGTCTTCAGGGGGTCCTAGAGACCCAGTACTTC.

The CDR3 sequence: CASSPPGFGRPSGANVLTF. CDR3 DNA sequence: TGTGCCAGCAGTCCGCCGGGGTTCGGGCGGCCCTCTGGGGCCAACGTCCTGACTTTC. This chain connects TRBV27 to TRBJ2-6; D perhaps matches TRBD2 (5 bases). The CDR3 is 19 residues long. Trimming removed 5 bases at V and 0 bases at J, with 20 bases between. Germline CDR1 is MNHEY and CDR2 is SMNVEV (reference sequence).

This chain links TRBV10-3 with TRBJ2-7, with 7 positions matching TRBD1. After removal of 11 bases from V and 2 bases from J, the junction contained 6 bases not matched to a gene. The CDR3 covers 12 residues. Per the germline V gene, CDR1 is ENHRY and CDR2 is SYGVKD. In DNA, the CDR3 is TGTGCCGTCCGACAGGGTACCTACGAGCAGTACTTC. It is translated as CAVRQGTYEQYF.

The rearrangement links TRBV6-1 to TRBJ2-7; no clear D. CDR1 and CDR2 from the germline V gene are MNHNS and SASEGT. CDR3 length: 13 amino acids. V dropped 1 base and J dropped 7 bases, with 11 bases sitting between them. CDR3 sequence: CASSEGVNYEQYF. CDR3 bases: TGTGCCAGCAGTGAAGGCGTCAACTATGAGCAGTACTTC.

The chain has TRBV7-3 and TRBJ1-6, with TRBD1 matching 8 bases. Germline CDR1 SGHTA, CDR2 FQGTGA. This CDR3 contains 13 residues. Trimming cost V 5 bases and J 10 bases; bases outside gene matches: 4. The CDR3 DNA reads TGTGCCAGCAGCCCAGACAGGGGCTCACCCCTCCACTTT. This translates into CASSPDRGSPLHF.

The chain couples TRBV2 to TRBJ2-7; 10 bases match TRBD1. Germline values: CDR1 SNHLY, CDR2 FYNNEI. V was pared by 8 bases and J by 3 bases, with 10 bases of the junction left unmatched. This CDR3 spans 15 amino acids. CDR3 DNA sequence: TGTGCCAGCGGATCAACCGGGACAGGGGACTACGAGCAGTACTTC. Residues: CASGSTGTGDYEQYF.

The rearrangement uses TRBV3-1 (or the pseudogene TRBV3-2) and TRBJ1-4; a weak D match, TRBD1 (5 bases). V was trimmed by 1 base and J by 10 bases, leaving 19 bases between them. This CDR3 is built from 16 residues. Germline values: CDR1 LGHDT, CDR2 YNNKEL (reference sequence). CDR3 residues: CASSQGAPTGWVKLFF. The CDR3 coding sequence is TGTGCCAGCAGCCAAGGGGCCCCCACAGGATGGGTAAAACTGTTTTTT.

The rearrangement joins TRBV28 to TRBJ2-7, with TRBD1 identical over 8 bases. The CDR3 spans 15 residues. CDR1 is MDHEN, CDR2 SYDVKM, per germline. The V gene end was trimmed by 5 bases and the J gene end by 4 bases; junction bases not matched to a gene: 10. In nucleotides, the CDR3 is TGTGCCAGCAGTCCAAACCAGGGACAGGAGTACGAGCAGTACTTC. This sequence encodes CASSPNQGQEYEQYF.

The gene calls are TRBV10-1 and TRBJ1-1; D not certain. The CDR3 contains 12 residues. With 4 bases removed from V and 7 bases from J, the gap between germline ends came to 10 bases. Germline lookup yields CDR1 WNHNN and CDR2 SYGVQD (reference sequence). This chain's CDR3 is CASSADTDEAFF. The CDR3 DNA sequence: TGCGCCAGCAGTGCCGACACTGATGAAGCTTTCTTT.

The rearrangement joins TRBV3-1 (or the pseudogene TRBV3-2) to TRBJ2-1, with D perhaps TRBD2 (5 bases). Germline CDR1 reads LGHDT; CDR2 reads YNNKEL (reference sequence). Trimming removed 0 bases at V and 4 bases at J, with 16 bases between. This CDR3 comprises 17 residues. CDR3 coding DNA: TGTGCCAGCAGCCAAGAAAAAACAGCGGCCTGGTACAATGAGCAGTTCTTC. It encodes CASSQEKTAAWYNEQFF.

The rearrangement joins TRBV18 to TRBJ1-2, with TRBD1 matching over 8 bases. This CDR3 region has 15 residues. J was trimmed by 6 bases and V by 1 base; bases with no gene match: 7. Germline CDR1 and CDR2: KGHSH and LQKENI. The CDR3 reads CASSPRQGAPDGYTF. The CDR3 nucleotides read TGTGCCAGCTCACCACGTCAGGGGGCGCCGGATGGCTACACCTTC.

This sequence joins TRBV30 and TRBJ1-1; D gene unclear. The V gene lost 1 base and the J gene lost 0 bases, with 6 bases spanning the gap. CDR3 length: 13 amino acids. In germline, CDR1 is GTSNPN, CDR2 SVGIG (reference sequence). The chain's CDR3 is CAWSAGLNTEAFF. The CDR3 region has the DNA TGTGCCTGGAGTGCAGGATTGAACACTGAAGCTTTCTTT.

By share, this clone ranks as medium-sized. This sequence joins TRBV19 and TRBJ2-7; D may be TRBD2 (5 bases). The germline V gene encodes CDR1 LNHDA and CDR2 SQIVND (reference sequence). There are 14 residues in the CDR3. The V gene lost 0 bases and the J gene lost 2 bases, with 8 bases spanning the gap. In DNA, the CDR3 is TGTGCCAGTAGTATAGACGAGGGTACCTACGAGCAGTACTTC. The encoded protein is CASSIDEGTYEQYF. Filled out from reference TRBV19 and TRBJ2-7, the complete variable domain reads DGGITQSPKYLFRKEGQNVTLSCEQNLNHDAMYWYRQDPGQGLRLIYYSQIVNDFQKGDIAEGYSVSREKKESFPLTVTSAQKNPTAFYLCASSIDEGTYEQYFGPGTRLTVT.

This clone was observed a single time. This chain uses TRBV3-1 (or the pseudogene TRBV3-2) with TRBJ2-7; 10 nucleotides line up with TRBD2. The V gene's germline CDR1 is LGHDT and CDR2 YNNKEL (reference sequence). V shed 0 bases and J 6 bases; nucleotides not matched to a gene: 5. The CDR3 sequence is 15 residues long. The CDR3 DNA reads as TGTGCCAGCAGCCAAGATTCCCTAGCGGGGGTCGAGCAGTACTTC. It is translated as CASSQDSLAGVEQYF.

This chain uses TRBV27 with TRBJ1-3; D call uncertain. The CDR3 spans 12 residues. Deletions cut 10 bases from V and 0 bases from J, with 7 bases between. Germline-derived CDR1 and CDR2 are MNHEY and SMNVEV (reference sequence). In DNA form, the CDR3 reads TGTGCCATCCAGTTCTCTGGAAACACCATATATTTT. It yields the protein CAIQFSGNTIYF.

This chain joins TRBV2 and TRBJ1-2, with TRBD1 matching over 7 bases. V was clipped by 8 bases and J by 10 bases; unmatched bases: 7. Germline CDR1 is SNHLY and CDR2 is FYNNEI. This CDR3 has 11 amino acids. The CDR3 loop is CASPSGGLYTF. The DNA of the CDR3 is TGTGCCAGCCCATCAGGGGGGCTCTACACCTTC. The full variable domain, in which reference TRBV2 and TRBJ1-2 provide the parts outside the CDR3, is EPEVTQTPSHQVTQMGQEVILRCVPISNHLYFYWYRQILGQKVEFLVSFYNNEISEKSEIFDDQFSVERPDGSNFTLKIRSTKLEDSAMYFCASPSGGLYTFGSGTRLTVV.

The V and J genes are TRBV15 and TRBJ1-2, with D possibly being TRBD1 (5 bases). Germline V gives CDR1 LNHNV, CDR2 YYDKDF (reference sequence). This CDR3 spans 16 amino acids. Trimming shortened V by 0 bases and J by 4 bases, and 15 bases separated the two germline ends. The CDR3 here is CATSRDRWQGSYGYTF. The CDR3 DNA follows: TGTGCCACCAGCAGAGATCGGTGGCAGGGCTCCTATGGCTACACCTTC.

V and J are TRBV3-1 (or the pseudogene TRBV3-2) and TRBJ2-1, with D perhaps matching TRBD1 (6 bases). Germline CDR1 is LGHDT and CDR2 is YNNKEL (reference sequence). Trimming took off 1 base at V and 6 bases at J, with 13 bases between the two ends. This CDR3 region has 15 residues. DNA for the CDR3: TGTGCCAGCAGCCAAGGACGACAGGCTATCAATGAGCAGTTCTTC. This codes for CASSQGRQAINEQFF.

The rearrangement uses TRBV28 and TRBJ1-2; 8 nucleotides line up with TRBD1. The CDR3 has 16 amino acids. The junction had 14 bases not matched to a gene; V was cut back by 4 bases and J by 7 bases. Per germline, CDR1 MDHEN and CDR2 SYDVKM. The CDR3 DNA sequence: TGTGCCAGCAGTTCACCCCGGACAGGGAGCGGACTTGGCTACACCTTC. Translated, it gives CASSSPRTGSGLGYTF.

The chain combines TRBV27 with TRBJ2-7, with TRBD1 matching over 8 bases. V lost 7 bases and J lost 1; bases outside the gene matches: 6. The CDR3 sequence is 14 residues long. Looked up from germline, CDR1 is MNHEY and CDR2 is SMNVEV (reference sequence). CDR3 DNA: TGTGCCAGCACCCGGACAGGGCCTTCCTACGAGCAGTACTTC. Protein: CASTRTGPSYEQYF.

This chain connects TRBV21-1 to TRBJ1-1; TRBD1, the table's D call, lacks a check against the DNA. TRBV21-1 is given as a pseudogene. This CDR3 region has 16 residues. This chain's CDR3 is CASSKVTGQWNTEAFF. Written as DNA, the CDR3 is TGTGCCAGCAGCAAAGTGACAGGACAATGGAACACTGAAGCTTTCTTT.

V usage is TRBV7-3 and J usage is TRBJ2-5; the match to TRBD2 covers 9 bases. V dropped 5 bases and J dropped 5; count of bases not matched to a gene: 15. Germline values: CDR1 SGHTA, CDR2 FQGTGA. This CDR3 spans 17 amino acids. In DNA form, the CDR3 reads TGTGCCAGCAGCCGAAGATTAGCGGGGGCCCAGGGTGAGACCCAGTACTTC. Its translation is CASSRRLAGAQGETQYF.

This clone has just one count. The J gene is TRBJ2-3, the V gene TRBV5-8; TRBD2 matches at 8 bases. The CDR3 has 16 amino acids. Germline-derived CDR1 and CDR2 are SGHTS and YDEGEE. The V gene end was trimmed by 0 bases and the J gene end by 3 bases; junction bases not matched to a gene: 6. The CDR3 DNA reads as TGTGCCAGCAGCTTGGAAACGGGAGGGCCAACAGATACGCAGTATTTT. This codes for CASSLETGGPTDTQYF.